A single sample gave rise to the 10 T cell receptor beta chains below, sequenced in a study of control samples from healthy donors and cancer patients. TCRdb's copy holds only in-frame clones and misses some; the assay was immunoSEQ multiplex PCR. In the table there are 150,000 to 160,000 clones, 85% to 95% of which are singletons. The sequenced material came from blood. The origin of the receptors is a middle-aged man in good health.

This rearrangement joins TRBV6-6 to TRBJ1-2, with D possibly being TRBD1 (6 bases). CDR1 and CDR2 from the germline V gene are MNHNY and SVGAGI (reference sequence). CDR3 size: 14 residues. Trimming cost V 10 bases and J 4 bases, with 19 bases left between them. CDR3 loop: CATKSSGAGYGYTF. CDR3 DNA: TGTGCCACCAAGAGTTCAGGGGCTGGCTATGGCTACACCTTC.

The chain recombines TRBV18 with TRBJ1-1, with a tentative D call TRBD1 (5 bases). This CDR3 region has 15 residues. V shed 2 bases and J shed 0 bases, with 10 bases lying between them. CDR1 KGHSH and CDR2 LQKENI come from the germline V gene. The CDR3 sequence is CASSPIDSLNTEAFF. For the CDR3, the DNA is TGTGCCAGCTCACCAATCGACAGTTTGAACACTGAAGCTTTCTTT. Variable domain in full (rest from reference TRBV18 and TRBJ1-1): NAGVMQNPRHLVRRRGQEARLRCSPMKGHSHVYWYRQLPEEGLKFMVYLQKENIIDESGMPKERFSAEFPKEGPSILRIQQVVRGDSAAYFCASSPIDSLNTEAFFGQGTRLTVV.

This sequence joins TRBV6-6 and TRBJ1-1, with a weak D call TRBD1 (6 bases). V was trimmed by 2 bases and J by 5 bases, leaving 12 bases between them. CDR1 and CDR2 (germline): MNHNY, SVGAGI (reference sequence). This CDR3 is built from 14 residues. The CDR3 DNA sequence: TGTGCCAGCAGTTACGGGCAGGGGTTAACTGAAGCTTTCTTT. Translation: CASSYGQGLTEAFF.

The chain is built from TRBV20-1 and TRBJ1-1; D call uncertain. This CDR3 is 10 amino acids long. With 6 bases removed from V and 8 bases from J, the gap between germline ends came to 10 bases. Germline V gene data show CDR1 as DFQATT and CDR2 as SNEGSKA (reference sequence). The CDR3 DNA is TGCAGTGCCAAAGAGGGCGAAGCTTTCTTT. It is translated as CSAKEGEAFF.

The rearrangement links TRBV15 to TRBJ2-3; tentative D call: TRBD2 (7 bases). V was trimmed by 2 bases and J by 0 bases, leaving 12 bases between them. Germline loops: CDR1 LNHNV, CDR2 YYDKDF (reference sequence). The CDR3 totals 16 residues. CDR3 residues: CATSRNRGASTDTQYF. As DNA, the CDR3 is TGTGCCACCAGCAGAAATCGGGGGGCCAGCACAGATACGCAGTATTTT. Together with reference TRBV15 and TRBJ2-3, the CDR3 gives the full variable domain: DAMVIQNPRYQVTQFGKPVTLSCSQTLNHNVMYWYQQKSSQAPKLLFHYYDKDFNNEADTPDNFQSRRPNTSFCFLDIRSPGLGDTAMYLCATSRNRGASTDTQYFGPGTRLTVL.

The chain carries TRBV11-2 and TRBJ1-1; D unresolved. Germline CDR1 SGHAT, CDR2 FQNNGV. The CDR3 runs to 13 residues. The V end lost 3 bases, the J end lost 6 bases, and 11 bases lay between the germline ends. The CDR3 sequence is CASSFGGFPEAFF. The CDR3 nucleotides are TGTGCCAGCAGCTTTGGAGGGTTTCCTGAAGCTTTCTTT.

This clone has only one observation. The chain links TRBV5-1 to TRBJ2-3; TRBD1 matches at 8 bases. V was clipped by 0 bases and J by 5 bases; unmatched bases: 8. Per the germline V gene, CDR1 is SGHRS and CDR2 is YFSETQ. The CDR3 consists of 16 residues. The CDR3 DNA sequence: TGCGCCAGCAGCTTGGCTGGGGACAGGAGGGGAGATACGCAGTATTTT. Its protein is CASSLAGDRRGDTQYF.

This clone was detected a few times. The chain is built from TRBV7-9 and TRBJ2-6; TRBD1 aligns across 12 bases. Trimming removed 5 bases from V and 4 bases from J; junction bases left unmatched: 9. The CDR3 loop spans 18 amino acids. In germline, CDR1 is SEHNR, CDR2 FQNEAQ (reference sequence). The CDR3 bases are TGTGCCAGCAGCCCTAGGGACAGGGGGCGAGCCGGGGCCAACGTCCTGACTTTC. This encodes CASSPRDRGRAGANVLTF.

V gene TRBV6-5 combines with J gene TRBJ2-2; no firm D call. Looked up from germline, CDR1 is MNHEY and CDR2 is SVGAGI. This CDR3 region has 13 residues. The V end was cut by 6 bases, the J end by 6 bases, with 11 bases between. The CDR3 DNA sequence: TGTGCCAGCAGAAAGGATCGACCCGGGGAGCTGTTTTTT. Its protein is CASRKDRPGELFF.

The CDR3 protein is CASSLARRGQGSSYNEQFF. Written as DNA, the CDR3 is TGTGCCAGCAGCTTAGCCAGAAGGGGACAGGGGAGCTCCTACAATGAGCAGTTCTTC. V is TRBV7-6 and J is TRBJ2-1; 10 bases fit TRBD1. CDR3 length: 19 residues. Looked up from germline, CDR1 is SGHVS and CDR2 is FNYEAQ. J was trimmed by 0 bases and V by 0 bases; bases with no gene match: 8.